The entry below describes one T cell receptor (beta chain). This clone's antigen is unknown. No much larger clone is present one base from it, and per-base qualities are unavailable. The germline V gene sets CDR1 to ENHRY and CDR2 to SYGVKD. Unmatched junction bases come to 10, with V trimmed by 6 bases and J by 1 base. Taken from cysteine to phenylalanine, the CDR3 has 16 residues. The DNA shown is the 48-base CDR3, in frame from base 1. The data were obtained in a study of shared clonotypes between healthy human individuals (TCRdb year 2020). Looking at the study overall: A few men and a couple of women, aged 18 to 49 years, made up the cohort. Per donor, three plates each were used for CD4 naive and CD4 memory, two for CD8 naive, and one for CD8 memory. To estimate repertoire size and how much clonotype sharing occurs between individuals, the study deeply sequenced the blood TCR repertoires of five or six healthy adults. To increase sequencing depth and limit assay-specific biases, different laboratories used diverse techniques to prepare libraries and sequence TCR repertoires. Between about 0.9 and 9 billion PBMCs per donor were obtained by leukapheresis. General study outcomes and caveats: Naive subsets generally had larger estimated clonotype richness than memory subsets. Incomplete sequencing was indicated by rarefaction of sorted-subset datasets, despite the large sequencing depth. The small number of donors limited the genetic and exposure-history diversity represented. Sampling was restricted to blood, and TCR repertoires in tissues likely differ from the TCR repertoires found in blood. Sharing across a few donors was observed for approximately 5% of naive CD4, around 3.5% of naive CD8, 2% to 2.5% of memory CD4, and around 0.42% of memory CD8 clonotypes. Pairwise subsampling indicated that sequencing depth was expected to affect the degree of clonotype sharing among donors. Clonotypes shared by all four sorted-subset donors showed higher generation probabilities than non-shared clonotypes.

Using the deep immunoSEQ assay, multiplex PCR amplified TCR CDR3 regions from genomic DNA. Genomic DNA extracted from each cell subset was distributed evenly over all wells of several immunoSEQ 96-well plates, and each plate served as one replicate. For sorted subsets, roughly 200 ng genomic DNA, equal to 30,000 to 35,000 T cell genomes, was loaded into each replicate PCR. Purified libraries were quantified with a Qubit 3.0 fluorometer, sized on a Bioanalyzer 2100, and re-quantified with the KAPA Library Quantification kit. Each immunoSEQ 96-well plate was sequenced on its own single-read 150-cycle Illumina NextSeq 550 flow cell. From the authors' description of their analysis: Because the immunoSEQ output held only junctional sequences and lacked quality scores, the filtering could not match the filtering applied to full-length reads. Sequences were annotated with PyIR, a Python wrapper for IgBLAST v1.9, using IMGT germline references to assign V/J genes and CDR3. Reads were filtered out if the reads had weak V/J assignments (E-value above 1e-6), no CDR3, stop codons, out-of-frame junctions, or ambiguous translated residues. A V3J clonotype was defined by an identical inferred V gene, J gene, and CDR3 amino acid sequence. Percentage overlap between repertoires was computed as shared unique clonotypes divided by the size of the smaller repertoire. Richness of each repertoire was evaluated using RTK rarefaction, the Chao1 estimator, and Recon v2.1 estimates of unobserved clonotypes. For all TCRbeta clonotypes obtained by the gDNA method from four donors, generation probabilities were computed with OLGA. The immuneACCESS repertoire file appears here via TCRdb, limited to in-frame rearrangements. These files lack a portion of the clones; in checked studies, under half of the deficit traces to unresolved V genes, and the cause of the others is not known. V and J calls and clone size follow that table, whereas D and trimming were derived from the DNA. The sample includes 2 million to 2.5 million clones, with under 97% observed a single time. The top ten clones comprise less than 0.15% of the sample.

The donors were healthy, HIV-negative adults with no recently reported acute infections or vaccinations. All donors were Caucasian adults living in Nashville, Tennessee, USA. CD4+ T cells were enriched by magnetic negative selection; naive cells were then positively selected on CD45RA, and the negative fraction formed the memory subset. Blood was obtained by leukapheresis, after which PBMCs were separated by Ficoll-Histopaque density gradient centrifugation and cryopreserved in liquid nitrogen vapor phase. Analytical flow cytometry was used to check the purity and quantity of every magnetically sorted T cell population. From each sorted fraction, genomic DNA was isolated and quantified by UV absorbance on a Nanodrop 2000c.

The clonotype originates from a man between 18 and 35 years old in good health. Source material: naive CD4+ T cells sorted from blood. Reading the label with the study, this specimen's cell subset or site is: CD45RA+ positively selected. Recombination linked TRBV10-3 to TRBJ2-3; TRBD1 lines up with 7 middle nucleotides. The CDR3 corresponds to CAIRVDRAYGTDTQYF. The sequenced DNA is TGTGCCATCAGGGTCGACAGGGCCTACGGCACAGATACGCAGTATTTT.